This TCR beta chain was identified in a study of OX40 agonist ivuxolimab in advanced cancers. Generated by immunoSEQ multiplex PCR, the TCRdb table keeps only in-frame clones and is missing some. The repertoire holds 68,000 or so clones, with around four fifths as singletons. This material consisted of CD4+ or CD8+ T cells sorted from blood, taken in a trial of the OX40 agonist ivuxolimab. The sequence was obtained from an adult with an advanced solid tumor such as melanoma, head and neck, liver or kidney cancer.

As DNA, the CDR3 is TGTGCCAGCAGCGAAGGGCGGGAGACCCAGTACTTC. Its protein is CASSEGRETQYF. The chain links TRBV5-4 to TRBJ2-5, with no clear D. Germline CDR1 reads SGHNT; CDR2 reads YYREEE (reference sequence). The CDR3 is 12 amino acids. V was shortened by 4 bases and J by 5 bases, with 9 bases between the two germline ends. Drawing the rest from reference TRBV5-4 and TRBJ2-5, the complete variable domain is ETGVTQSPTHLIKTRGQQVTLRCSSQSGHNTVSWYQQALGQGPQFIFQYYREEENGRGNFPPRFSGLQFPNYSSELNVNALELDDSALYLCASSEGRETQYFGPGTRLLVL.